This TCR beta chain was profiled in a study of cytomegalovirus exposure and HLA in healthy donors. Study-wide results and caveats: Cytomegalovirus association was assigned to about 150 TCR beta chains. Across donors, most TCRs were seen rarely, yet some public ones were widespread. Reports credit the classifier with highly specific, highly sensitive diagnosis of cytomegalovirus status. Common viral pathogens were later found to be apparently linked to several of the most significant clusters.

Primers included in the PCR were 60 Vbeta and 13 Jbeta primers. Data came from immunoSEQ multiplex PCR; TCRdb stores just in-frame clones and leaves some out. The sample has fewer than 200,000 clones; 55% to 80% are singletons. CDR1 and CDR2 (germline): ENHRY, SYGVKD. V lost 10 bases and J lost 0; bases outside the gene matches: 5. The CDR3 totals 14 residues. Of note for this clone: Its specificity is not known.

This TCR came from a woman between 18 and 29 years old in good health and CMV-seropositive. The V call is TRBV10-3, the J call TRBJ2-2; 7 bases fit TRBD1. The material sequenced was PBMCs. As DNA, the CDR3 is TGTGCCACCCGACAGGGCCCGAACACCGGGGAGCTGTTTTTT. Translated, it gives CATRQGPNTGELFF.